This T cell receptor beta chain is from a study of T cells after somatic rescue of genetic block. Germline CDR1 and CDR2: MNHNS and SASEGT. V gave up 4 bases and J gave up 4 bases, with 13 bases separating them. This CDR3 spans 14 amino acids. TCRdb's table, derived via immunoSEQ multiplex PCR, lists solely in-frame clones and lacks some. The sample lists 110,000 or so clones; 80% to 95% were seen once. This clone was seen only a few times. The origin of this receptor is a woman younger than 30. The sequenced material came from peripheral blood mononuclear cells (PBMCs). The chain combines TRBV6-1 with TRBJ1-2, with TRBD1 as a possible D gene (5 bases). The CDR3 sequence is CASSGTGGLYGYTF. CDR3 nucleotides: TGTGCCAGCAGTGGTACAGGAGGACTCTATGGCTACACCTTC.